A single sample is the source of the 23 T cell receptor beta chains below, sequenced in a study of blood T cell repertoires in COVID-19. This table comes from immunoSEQ multiplex PCR, and its TCRdb copy is limited to in-frame clones, with some not included. This sample has 380,000 or so clones; more than 65% occur once, and the top ten carry over 0.95%. Sequencing was performed on peripheral blood. The receptors originated from a human donor with acute or convalescent COVID-19. The donor label of this sample is uncertain.

This clone was picked up a small number of times. This chain joins TRBV10-3 and TRBJ2-5, with a weak D call TRBD2 (6 bases). The CDR3 is made up of 13 amino acids. The germline V gene encodes CDR1 ENHRY and CDR2 SYGVKD. With 0 bases removed from V and 4 bases from J, the gap between germline ends came to 6 bases. The CDR3 sequence: CAISESGGETQYF. DNA of the CDR3: TGTGCCATCAGTGAGTCGGGGGGAGAGACCCAGTACTTC.

This chain links TRBV18 with TRBJ1-1; weak D call: TRBD1 (5 bases). The CDR3 runs 16 residues. V was clipped by 2 bases and J by 0 bases, with 13 bases between them. Germline V gives CDR1 KGHSH, CDR2 LQKENI. CDR3 residues: CASSPTAGFVNTEAFF. The CDR3 coding sequence is TGTGCCAGCTCACCAACGGCAGGGTTCGTGAACACTGAAGCTTTCTTT.

The chain uses TRBV11-2 and TRBJ2-4; 7 positions agree with TRBD2. Germline V gene lookup returns CDR1 SGHAT and CDR2 FQNNGV. Trimming at V came to 5 bases and at J to 6 bases, leaving 7 bases not matched to a gene. CDR3 length: 14 amino acids. CDR3 residues: CASSRGDGRNIQYF. The CDR3 bases are TGTGCCAGCAGCCGGGGGGACGGAAGAAACATTCAGTACTTC.

The chain recombines TRBV6-6 with TRBJ1-2; tentatively, D is TRBD1 (6 bases). Between the trimmed V and J ends, which lost 0 bases and 2 bases, there was a span of 13 bases. This CDR3 comprises 16 residues. Germline assignment: CDR1 MNHNY and CDR2 SVGAGI (reference sequence). The CDR3 sequence: CASSYSLGGANYGYTF. The CDR3 nucleotides read TGTGCCAGCAGTTACTCGTTAGGGGGAGCGAACTATGGCTACACCTTC.

This chain connects TRBV10-3 to TRBJ1-5, with D unresolved. The CDR3 totals 17 residues. Germline CDR1 ENHRY, CDR2 SYGVKD. V was cut by 0 bases and J by 1 base, with 13 bases left in between. The CDR3 DNA sequence: TGTGCCATCAGTGAGTCCGGCACCTTCGGGAGCAATCAGCCCCAGCATTTT. Its translation is CAISESGTFGSNQPQHF.

The genes are TRBV5-8 and TRBJ1-5, with 11 bases fitting TRBD1. The ends lost 0 bases at V and 6 bases at J; junction bases unmatched: 2. Germline assignment: CDR1 SGHTS and CDR2 YDEGEE. This CDR3 comprises 15 residues. CDR3 loop: CASSLGTGGSQPQHF. CDR3 bases: TGTGCCAGCAGCTTGGGGACAGGGGGCAGTCAGCCCCAGCATTTT.

The chain carries TRBV7-2 and TRBJ1-1, with D possibly TRBD1 on 5 matching bases. The germline V gene encodes CDR1 SGHTA and CDR2 FQGNSA. There are 17 residues in the CDR3. V lost 1 base to trimming and J lost 1 base, with 16 bases between them. Written as DNA, the CDR3 is TGTGCCAGCAGCTTAGAAAGCCACAGGAGAGGGAACACTGAAGCTTTCTTT. This sequence encodes CASSLESHRRGNTEAFF.

This clone came up many times. As DNA, the CDR3 is TGTGCCAGCAGCGGCCCGGGACAGGGGGCTGATGGCTACACCTTC. Protein sequence: CASSGPGQGADGYTF. The chain employs TRBV21-1 and TRBJ1-2; the table's D gene call, TRBD1, was not cross checked with the DNA. TRBV21-1 is a pseudogene segment. This CDR3 has 15 amino acids.

The chain joins TRBV18 to TRBJ1-5; 9 nucleotides align to TRBD1. The germline gives CDR1 KGHSH, CDR2 LQKENI. V shed 5 bases and J 6 bases; nucleotides not matched to a gene: 2. This CDR3 has 13 amino acids. The CDR3 is CASSSDRGQPQHF. DNA of the CDR3: TGTGCCAGCTCATCGGACAGGGGTCAGCCCCAGCATTTT.

The chain joins TRBV27 to TRBJ2-7, with 11 bases aligning to TRBD2. This CDR3 has 16 residues. CDR1 MNHEY and CDR2 SMNVEV come from the germline V gene (reference sequence). J gave up 5 bases and V 5 bases, and 11 bases lay outside the gene matches. The CDR3 sequence is CASSVVAGGPFHEQYF. In DNA form, the CDR3 reads TGTGCCAGCAGTGTGGTAGCGGGGGGGCCTTTCCACGAGCAGTACTTC.

This clone was detected only a few times. The chain combines TRBV3-1 (or the pseudogene TRBV3-2) with TRBJ1-4, with D unclear. The CDR3 contains 13 residues. Germline V gene lookup returns CDR1 LGHDT and CDR2 YNNKEL (reference sequence). V lost 0 bases and J lost 12, with 11 bases in between. The CDR3 nucleotides are TGTGCCAGCAGCCAAGATCGGTTAGGAGAACTGTTTTTT. Protein: CASSQDRLGELFF.

This chain joins TRBV28 and TRBJ1-2, with 11 bases fitting TRBD1. CDR1 and CDR2 from the germline V gene are MDHEN and SYDVKM. The CDR3 extends over 17 amino acids. V lost 4 bases, J lost 6 bases, and 13 bases stayed unmatched. DNA of the CDR3: TGTGCCAGCAGTTCGCTCGGACAGGGGGCACAGCGAAATGGCTACACCTTC. Protein: CASSSLGQGAQRNGYTF.

This clone has a handful of counts. This chain joins TRBV10-3 and TRBJ2-7, with a weak D call TRBD1 (6 bases). This CDR3 spans 15 amino acids. The V gene lost 3 bases and the J gene lost 5 bases, with 17 bases spanning the gap. CDR1 ENHRY and CDR2 SYGVKD come from the germline V gene. The chain's CDR3 is CAISDPGQSLNEQYF. The CDR3 DNA sequence: TGTGCCATCAGTGACCCCGGACAGAGCTTAAACGAGCAGTACTTC.

In nucleotides, the CDR3 is TGTGCCAGCTCTTGGATGGGGGGGGTTGTGGAGACCCAGTACTTC. This gives the protein CASSWMGGVVETQYF. The gene calls are TRBV7-2 and TRBJ2-5; 7 nucleotides align to TRBD2. V was pared by 8 bases and J by 5 bases, with 14 bases of the junction left unmatched. The CDR3 contains 15 residues. CDR1 and CDR2 from the germline V gene are SGHTA and FQGNSA.

The chain joins TRBV18 to TRBJ1-1; D not resolved. Between the trimmed V and J ends, which lost 4 bases and 4 bases, there was a span of 13 bases. CDR1 and CDR2 (germline): KGHSH, LQKENI. The CDR3 length is 14 residues. The CDR3 region is CASSLDWESTEAFF. Here the CDR3 DNA reads TGTGCCAGCTCACTTGATTGGGAGAGCACTGAAGCTTTCTTT. The full variable domain, with the rest looked up from reference TRBV18 and TRBJ1-1, is NAGVMQNPRHLVRRRGQEARLRCSPMKGHSHVYWYRQLPEEGLKFMVYLQKENIIDESGMPKERFSAEFPKEGPSILRIQQVVRGDSAAYFCASSLDWESTEAFFGQGTRLTVV.

This chain connects TRBV4-1 to TRBJ1-1; D call uncertain. The CDR3 runs to 14 residues. Per the germline V gene, CDR1 is MGHRA and CDR2 is YSYEKL. V was trimmed by 4 bases and J by 1 base, leaving 10 bases between them. CDR3 DNA sequence: TGCGCCAGCAGCCCCTCCTATCAGAACACTGAAGCTTTCTTT. Encoded protein: CASSPSYQNTEAFF.

The genes are TRBV4-1 and TRBJ1-6, with 9 bases identical to TRBD1. CDR1 and CDR2 (germline): MGHRA, YSYEKL. The V segment lost 3 bases and the J segment 8 bases; nucleotides outside the gene matches: 2. This CDR3 comprises 14 residues. The CDR3 DNA is TGCGCCAGCAGCCAGGGACAGGGTCATTCACCCCTCCACTTT. Encoded protein: CASSQGQGHSPLHF.

This clone was seen once. The V call is TRBV10-2, the J call TRBJ1-1, with TRBD1 matching 7 bases. The junction had 8 bases not matched to a gene; V was cut back by 3 bases and J by 1 base. The CDR3 totals 16 residues. Germline CDR1 reads WSHSY; CDR2 reads SAAADI. CDR3 DNA: TGCGCCAGCAGTGAACTGACAGGGCTACCGAACACTGAAGCTTTCTTT. Its translation: CASSELTGLPNTEAFF.

This clone was detected a few times. The chain links TRBV7-2 to TRBJ1-5; D call uncertain. Germline CDR1 SGHTA, CDR2 FQGNSA. The CDR3 contains 14 residues. Trimming took 2 bases from V and 0 from J, leaving 5 bases between them. CDR3 nucleotide sequence: TGTGCCAGCAGCTTACTGAGTAGCAATCAGCCCCAGCATTTT. Its protein is CASSLLSSNQPQHF.

The chain carries TRBV19 and TRBJ1-3; no clear D gene. CDR3 size: 15 residues. Trimming stripped 11 bases from V and 0 bases from J, with 17 bases between. CDR1 LNHDA and CDR2 SQIVND come from the germline V gene (reference sequence). The CDR3 protein is CACGNRPSSGNTIYF. The CDR3 coding sequence is TGTGCCTGCGGAAACCGCCCAAGCTCTGGAAACACCATATATTTT.

This clone was seen more than once but under ten times. The chain joins TRBV18 to TRBJ1-2; 9 positions match TRBD1. The CDR3 contains 13 residues. Germline lookup yields CDR1 KGHSH and CDR2 LQKENI. V was clipped by 3 bases and J by 8 bases; unmatched bases: 4. CDR3 sequence: CASSPGTGTGYTF. In nucleotides, the CDR3 is TGTGCCAGCTCACCTGGGACAGGGACGGGCTACACCTTC.

V usage is TRBV28 and J usage is TRBJ1-5, with 7 bases matching TRBD1. CDR3 length equals 15 residues. The junction had 2 bases not matched to a gene; V was cut back by 3 bases and J by 0 bases. CDR1 and CDR2 from the germline V gene are MDHEN and SYDVKM. The CDR3 region is CASSFGTDSNQPQHF. The CDR3, as DNA: TGTGCCAGCAGTTTTGGGACAGATAGCAATCAGCCCCAGCATTTT.

The V call is TRBV6-5, the J call TRBJ2-5, with 8 bases lining up with TRBD1. Germline V CDR1 and CDR2: MNHEY, SVGAGI. J gave up 9 bases and V 8 bases, and 8 bases lay outside the gene matches. CDR3 length equals 12 residues. CDR3 nucleotides: TGTGCCAGCGGGCGGGACAGGAGGGCCCAGTACTTC. It specifies CASGRDRRAQYF.